This T cell receptor beta chain emerged from a study of T cell responses to AZD1222 COVID-19 vaccine. This clone came up once. TCRdb's table, derived via immunoSEQ multiplex PCR, lists solely in-frame clones and lacks some. The sample lists about 70,000 clones; around four fifths were seen once. Germline-derived CDR1 and CDR2 are MGHRA and YSYEKL. The V gene lost 1 base and the J gene lost 4 bases, with 13 bases spanning the gap. CDR3 size: 16 residues. V is TRBV4-1 and J is TRBJ2-2; no firm D call. The clonotype comes from an adult who received the AZD1222 COVID-19 vaccine. The source material was peripheral blood, sampled 28 days after the second AZD1222 dose. The CDR3, as DNA: TGCGCCAGCAGCCAAGCCGGTGTGCTTGGCACCGGGGAGCTGTTTTTT. Its translation is CASSQAGVLGTGELFF.